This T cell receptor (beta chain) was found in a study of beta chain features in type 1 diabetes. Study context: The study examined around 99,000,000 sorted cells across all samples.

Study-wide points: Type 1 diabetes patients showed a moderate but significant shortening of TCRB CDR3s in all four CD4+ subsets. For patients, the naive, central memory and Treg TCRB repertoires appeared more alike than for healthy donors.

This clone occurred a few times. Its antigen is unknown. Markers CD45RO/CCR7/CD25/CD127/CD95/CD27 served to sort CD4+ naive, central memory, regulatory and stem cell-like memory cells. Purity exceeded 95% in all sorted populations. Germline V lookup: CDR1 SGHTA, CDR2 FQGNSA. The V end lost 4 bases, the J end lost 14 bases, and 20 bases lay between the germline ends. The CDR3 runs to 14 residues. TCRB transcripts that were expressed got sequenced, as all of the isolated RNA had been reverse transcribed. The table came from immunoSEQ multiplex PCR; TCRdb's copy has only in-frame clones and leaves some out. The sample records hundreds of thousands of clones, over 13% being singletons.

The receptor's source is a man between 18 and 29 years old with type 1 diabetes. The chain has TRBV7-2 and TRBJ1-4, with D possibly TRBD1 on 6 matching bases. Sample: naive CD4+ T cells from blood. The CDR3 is CASSSSVTGGKLFF. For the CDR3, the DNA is TGTGCCAGCAGCTCCTCCGTCACGGGGGGCAAGCTGTTTTTT. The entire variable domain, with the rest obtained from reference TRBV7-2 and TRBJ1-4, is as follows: GAGVSQSPSNKVTEKGKDVELRCDPISGHTALYWYRQSLGQGLEFLIYFQGNSAPDKSGLPSDRFSAERTGGSVSTLTIQRTQQEDSAVYLCASSSSVTGGKLFFGSGTQLSVL.